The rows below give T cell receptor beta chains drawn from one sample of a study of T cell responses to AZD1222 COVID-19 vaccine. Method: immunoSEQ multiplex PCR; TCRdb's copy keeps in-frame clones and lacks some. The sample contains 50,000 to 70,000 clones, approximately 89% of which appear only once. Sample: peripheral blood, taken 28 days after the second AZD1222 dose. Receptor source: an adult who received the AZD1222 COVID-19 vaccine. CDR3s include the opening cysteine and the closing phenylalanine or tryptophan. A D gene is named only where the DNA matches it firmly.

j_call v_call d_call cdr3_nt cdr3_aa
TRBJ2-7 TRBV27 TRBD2 TGTGCCAGCACCAAAGGGGAAAGAGCGACGCGGGGGGGCGAGCAGTACTTC CASTKGERATRGGEQYF
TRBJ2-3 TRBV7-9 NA TGTGCCAGCAGCTTAGCCGGGACGGCTAGCACAGATACGCAGTATTTT CASSLAGTASTDTQYF
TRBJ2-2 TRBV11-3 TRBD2 TGTGCCAGCAGCACTAGGACTAGCGGGGGGCTCACCGGGGAGCTGTTTTTT CASSTRTSGGLTGELFF
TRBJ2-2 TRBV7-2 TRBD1 TGTGCCAGCAGCCCTAGACAGGGGGTTGAGACCGGGGAGCTGTTTTTT CASSPRQGVETGELFF
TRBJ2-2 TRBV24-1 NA TGTGCCACCAGTGATTTAGGGCAGGGACGTGGCGGGGAGCTGTTTTTT CATSDLGQGRGGELFF
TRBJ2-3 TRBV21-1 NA TGTGCCAGCAGCAAATGGTGCGCTAGCGGGACTAGCACAGATACGCAGTATTTT CASSKWCASGTSTDTQYF
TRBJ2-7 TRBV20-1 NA TGCAGTGCTAGAGCAGACTACGAGCAGTACTTC CSARADYEQYF
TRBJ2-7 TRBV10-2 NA TGCGCCAGCAATAATGTGGGGTCCTACGAGCAGTACTTC CASNNVGSYEQYF
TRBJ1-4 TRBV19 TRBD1 TGTGCCAGTAGTTTCCGGACAGGGGGCGCGAGAACTAATGAAAAACTGTTTTTT CASSFRTGGARTNEKLFF
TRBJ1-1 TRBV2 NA TGTGCCAGCAGTGAAGCGGGACGATTGAACACTGAAGCTTTCTTT CASSEAGRLNTEAFF
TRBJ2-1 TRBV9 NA TGTGCCAGCAGCGTAGTCGACGGGAATGAGCAGTTCTTC CASSVVDGNEQFF
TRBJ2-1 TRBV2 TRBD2 TGTGCCAGCAGACTCCTAGCGGGGCCGTACAATGAGCAGTTCTTC CASRLLAGPYNEQFF
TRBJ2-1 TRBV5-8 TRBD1 TGTGCCAGCAGTTTTGGGGGCGGGACAGGGGCCAACAATGAGCAGTTCTTC CASSFGGGTGANNEQFF
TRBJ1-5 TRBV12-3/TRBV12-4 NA TGTGCCAGCAGTACAAATAGCAATCAGCCCCAGCATTTT CASSTNSNQPQHF
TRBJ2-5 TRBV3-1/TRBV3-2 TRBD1 TGTGCCAGCAGCCAGCGCGGACAGGTTCAAGAGACCCAGTACTTC CASSQRGQVQETQYF
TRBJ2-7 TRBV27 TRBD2 TGTGCCAGCAGGACGGGACTAGCGGGTTTCTACGAGCAGTACTTC CASRTGLAGFYEQYF
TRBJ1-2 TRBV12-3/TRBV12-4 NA TGTGCCAGCAGCGAGAGGGAGGGCTATGGCTACACCTTC CASSEREGYGYTF